What follows describes a single T cell receptor (beta chain). Assay used: immunoSEQ multiplex PCR; TCRdb lists only in-frame clones, some missing. The data contain more than 30,000 clones, about 90% of them seen just once; the ten biggest clones take up about 1.5%. Documented treatment: preoperative locoregional IRX-2 cytokine immunotherapy. Samples came from a phase Ib trial of preoperative locoregional IRX-2 cytokine immunotherapy. These data come from a study of preoperative IRX-2 immunotherapy in early breast cancer. V was shortened by 6 bases and J by 4 bases, with 10 bases between the two germline ends. The CDR3 loop spans 13 amino acids. Germline CDR1 MNHGY, CDR2 SAAAGT.

The V gene is TRBV6-8, the J gene TRBJ2-1; no definite D call. This sequence was found in a human donor with breast cancer. The input for sequencing was tumor tissue, taken after IRX-2 immunotherapy. This CDR3 is CASRKTRYNEQFF. Here the CDR3 DNA reads TGTGCCAGCAGGAAGACACGGTACAATGAGCAGTTCTTC.